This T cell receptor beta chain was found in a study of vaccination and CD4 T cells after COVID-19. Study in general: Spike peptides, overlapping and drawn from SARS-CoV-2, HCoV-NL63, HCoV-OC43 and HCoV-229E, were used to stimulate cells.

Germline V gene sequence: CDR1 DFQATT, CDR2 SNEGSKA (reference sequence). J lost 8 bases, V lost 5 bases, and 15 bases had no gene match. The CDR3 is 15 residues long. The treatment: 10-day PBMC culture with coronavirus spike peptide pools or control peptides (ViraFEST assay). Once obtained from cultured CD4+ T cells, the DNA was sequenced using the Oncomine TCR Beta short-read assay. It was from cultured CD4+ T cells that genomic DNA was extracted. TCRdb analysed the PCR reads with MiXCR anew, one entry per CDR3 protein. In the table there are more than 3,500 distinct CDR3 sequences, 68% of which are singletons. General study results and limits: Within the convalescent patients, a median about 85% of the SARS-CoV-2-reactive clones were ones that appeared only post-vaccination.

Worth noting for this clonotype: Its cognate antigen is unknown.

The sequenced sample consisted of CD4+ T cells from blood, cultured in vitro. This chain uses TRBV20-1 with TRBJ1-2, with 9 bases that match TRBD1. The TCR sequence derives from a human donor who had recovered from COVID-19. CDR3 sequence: CSAPRAGTGSRGYTF. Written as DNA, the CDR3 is TGCAGTGCTCCTCGCGCCGGGACAGGGAGTCGGGGCTACACCTTC.